Following are 25 T cell receptor beta chains from one sample sequenced in a study of tumor-infiltrating lymphocytes in primary liver carcinoma (dated by TCRdb to 2016 to 2017). Data came from an Illumina HiSeq 2500. Using a constant-region primer and ProtoScript II reverse transcriptase, TCRbeta-specific cDNA was reverse-transcribed from about 540 ng total RNA. The TCRbeta libraries were prepared through three rounds of nested multiplex PCR following a slightly modified ARM-PCR procedure. Each of the first two PCR rounds ran for approximately 10 cycles using multiplex TRBV1-TRBV30 forward primers together with a Cbeta reverse primer. TCRdb passed the public sequencing reads through fastp at Q25 and MiXCR, retaining productive beta sequences. Under each unique CDR3 protein, matching rows form one entry showing the most common genes and DNA. The sample data list 99,000 or so distinct CDR3 sequences, and more than 65% of these were observed just once. The top ten clonotypes cover 9.5% of the sample.

Without any cell sorting, total RNA and DNA were extracted together from about 20-30 mg of bulk tissue using the AllPrep DNA/RNA mini kit. The specimen was liver tumor tissue from sampling region 5. In the paper's terms, the cell subset or site label means: tumor region T5, tumor centre. These receptors all come from a woman aged 60 to 75 with primary liver carcinoma and hepatitis B virus infection.

The sample holds many counts of this clonotype. This chain uses TRBV6-6 with TRBJ2-1; no clear D gene. V dropped 2 bases and J dropped 5 bases, with 4 bases sitting between them. The CDR3 has 12 amino acids. Per the germline V gene, CDR1 is MNHNY and CDR2 is SVGAGI (reference sequence). CDR3 sequence reads: CASSYRDNEQFF. CDR3 DNA sequence: TGTGCCAGCAGTTACCGAGACAATGAGCAGTTCTTC.

This clonotype was seen repeatedly, ten times or more. V gene TRBV28 combines with J gene TRBJ1-1; possible D gene TRBD1, 5 bases. This CDR3 spans 14 amino acids. CDR1 and CDR2 from the germline V gene are MDHEN and SYDVKM. V lost 8 bases to trimming and J lost 0 bases, with 13 bases between them. The CDR3 loop is CASRQPPMNTEAFF. CDR3 bases: TGTGCCAGCCGACAGCCCCCGATGAACACTGAAGCTTTCTTT. The full variable domain, with the rest looked up from reference TRBV28 and TRBJ1-1, is DVKVTQSSRYLVKRTGEKVFLECVQDMDHENMFWYRQDPGLGLRLIYFSYDVKMKEKGDIPEGYSVSREKKERFSLILESASTNQTSMYLCASRQPPMNTEAFFGQGTRLTVV.

The chain couples TRBV10-3 to TRBJ1-4; D ambiguous. CDR1 and CDR2 (germline): ENHRY, SYGVKD. V was cut by 3 bases and J by 7 bases, with 15 bases left in between. CDR3 length: 15 residues. The CDR3 here is CAISDLGAGVEKLFF. CDR3 nucleotide sequence: TGTGCCATCAGTGATCTCGGAGCCGGAGTTGAAAAACTGTTTTTT.

This rearrangement joins TRBV6-2 or TRBV6-3 to TRBJ2-2; perhaps TRBD2 as D (6 bases). CDR3 length equals 18 residues. Germline loops: CDR1 MNHEY, CDR2 SVGEGT. V was clipped by 1 base and J by 0 bases, with 15 bases between them. CDR3 DNA sequence: TGTGCCAGCAGTTACTGCCCCTCTGCGGGATCGAACACCGGGGAGCTGTTTTTT. Translated: CASSYCPSAGSNTGELFF.

On this clonotype: One junction end does not reproduce the germline sequence, and a read error may be involved. The chain couples TRBV6-5 to TRBJ2-3; TRBD1 agrees at 10 bases. This CDR3 region has 15 residues. Germline assignment: CDR1 MNHEY and CDR2 SVGAGI. CDR3 sequence: CASSETTGGIDTQYF. CDR3 nucleotide sequence: TGTGCCAGCAGTGAAACGACAGGGGGCATAGATACGCAGTACTTT.

About this clonotype: One junction end disagrees with the germline gene, perhaps due to a read error. This chain connects TRBV14 to TRBJ2-1; D unresolved. This CDR3 is 15 amino acids long. Per germline, CDR1 SGHDN and CDR2 FVKESK. The CDR3 loop reads CASSQGLGYYNVQFF. In DNA, the CDR3 is TGTGCCAGTAGCCAAGGGCTGGGCTACTACAATGTGCAGTTCTTC. The whole variable domain, filled in from reference TRBV14 and TRBJ2-1, reads EAGVTQFPSHSVIEKGQTVTLRCDPISGHDNLYWYRRVMGKEIKFLLHFVKESKQDESGMPNNRFLAERTGGTYSTLKVQPAELEDSGVYFCASSQGLGYYNVQFFGPGTRLTVL.

As to this clonotype: Without the conserved terminal phenylalanine or tryptophan, this CDR3 likely stems from a read error. Because the CDR3's place on the DNA is in doubt, the DNA is left out and the CDR3 is given as listed by TCRdb. The chain couples TRBV5-1 to TRBJ2-1; the table assigns TRBD2, which was not confirmed against the DNA. From germline, CDR1 is SGHRS and CDR2 YFSETQ. The CDR3 comprises 12 residues, both ends counted. The CDR3 here is CARSLDGPEGVL.

This clonotype was seen a single time. The junction departs from germline at one end; a sequencing error may be responsible. V and J are TRBV4-2 and TRBJ1-4, with 12 bases matching TRBD1. Germline loops: CDR1 LGHNA, CDR2 YNFKEQ. The CDR3 is made up of 15 amino acids. The CDR3 protein is CVSSQGDRGRGKLFF. In DNA, the CDR3 is TGTGTCAGCAGCCAAGGGGACAGGGGGCGAGGAAAATTGTTTTTT.

On this clonotype itself: An end of the junction differs from the germline gene, which may be a read error. The rearrangement links TRBV28 to TRBJ2-5; the D gene is possibly TRBD2 (6 bases). From germline, CDR1 is MDHEN and CDR2 SYDVKM. This CDR3 comprises 14 residues. CDR3 sequence reads: CTSSTRAGGESQYF. The CDR3 DNA sequence: TGTACCAGCAGTACCCGAGCAGGAGGGGAGTCCCAGTACTTC.

Comment on this clonotype: The junction and the germline gene differ at one end; a read error may be behind it. V gene TRBV11-3 combines with J gene TRBJ2-7, with D perhaps matching TRBD1 or TRBD2 (5 bases each). The length of the CDR3 is 13 residues. CDR1 SGHNT and CDR2 YENEEA come from the germline V gene. Written as DNA, the CDR3 is TGTGGCAGCGGACAAGGGAGATCGTCCGAGCAGTACTTC. It encodes CGSGQGRSSEQYF. Based on the CDR3 plus reference TRBV11-3 and TRBJ2-7, the full variable domain is EAGVVQSPRYKIIEKKQPVAFWCNPISGHNTLYWYLQNLGQGPELLIRYENEEAVDDSQLPKDRFSAERLKGVDSTLKIQPAELGDSAVYLCGSGQGRSSEQYFGPGTRLTVT.

There are many counts of this clonotype. The chain couples TRBV28 to TRBJ2-5, with D unclear. The V gene lost 2 bases and the J gene lost 5 bases, with 12 bases spanning the gap. Germline CDR1 MDHEN, CDR2 SYDVKM. CDR3 size: 14 residues. CDR3 nucleotide sequence: TGTGCCAGCAGTTTAGATGCGACTCCTGAGACCCAGTACTTC. The encoded protein is CASSLDATPETQYF.

In the case of this clonotype: A read error may produce the germline difference seen at one junction end. The chain recombines TRBV11-2 with TRBJ2-3, with 8 bases matching TRBD1. Germline CDR1 reads SGHAT; CDR2 reads FQNNGV. The CDR3 consists of 16 residues. The CDR3: CASSLARLQGADTLYF. For the CDR3, the DNA is TGTGCCAGCAGCTTAGCCCGGTTGCAGGGGGCAGATACGCTGTATTTT. Drawing the rest from reference TRBV11-2 and TRBJ2-3, the complete variable domain is EAGVAQSPRYKIIEKRQSVAFWCNPISGHATLYWYQQILGQGPKLLIQFQNNGVVDDSQLPKDRFSAERLKGVDSTLKIQPAKLEDSAVYLCASSLARLQGADTLYFGPGTRLTVL.

The rearrangement uses TRBV5-4 and TRBJ1-6; D unclear. CDR1 SGHNT and CDR2 YYREEE come from the germline V gene (reference sequence). The germline V and J ends were trimmed by 6 bases and 4 bases, with 17 bases remaining between them. This CDR3 spans 16 amino acids. For the CDR3, the DNA is TGTGCCAGCAACCTCGGGTCCCACACTTATAATTCACCCCTCCACTTT. It encodes CASNLGSHTYNSPLHF.

A word on this clonotype: This CDR3 fails to terminate in the conserved phenylalanine or tryptophan, so it likely reflects a read error. The chain employs TRBV5-1 and TRBJ2-2; perhaps D is TRBD1 or TRBD2 (5 bases each). Per germline, CDR1 SGHRS and CDR2 YFSETQ. CDR3 length: 15 residues. The DNA of the CDR3 is TGCGCCAGCAGTTCGGGGCAGGGTGCAACCGGAGAGCTGTTTTGT. Translating gives CASSSGQGATGELFC.

Comments on this clonotype: One junction end does not reproduce the germline sequence, and a read error may be involved. V is TRBV11-2 and J is TRBJ2-3; weak D call: TRBD2 (7 bases). The length of the CDR3 is 17 residues. Germline loops: CDR1 SGHAT, CDR2 FQNNGV. The CDR3 DNA reads TGTGTCAGCAGCTTAGGGGGACTAACGAACACATCAGATACGCAGTATTTT. As protein: CVSSLGGLTNTSDTQYF.

This clonotype was detected once. The chain couples TRBV11-2 to TRBJ2-3, with TRBD2 as a possible D gene (6 bases). Germline CDR1 and CDR2: SGHAT and FQNNGV. The CDR3 extends over 16 amino acids. V was trimmed by 10 bases and J by 3 bases, leaving 23 bases between them. The CDR3 DNA is TGTGCCAACATCGAGGGTGGGCGGAGGGATACAGATACGCAGTATTTT. Translating gives CANIEGGRRDTDTQYF.

On this clonotype itself: A much larger clone sits a single nucleotide away, making a read error possible. The J gene is TRBJ2-7, the V gene TRBV28; D may be TRBD1 (6 bases). The CDR3 spans 14 residues. From germline, CDR1 is MDHEN and CDR2 SYDVKM. The CDR3 DNA sequence: TGTGCCAGCAGTATCCTGGACAGATTCTACGAGAAGTACTTC. Protein product: CASSILDRFYEKYF. Filled out from reference TRBV28 and TRBJ2-7, the complete variable domain reads DVKVTQSSRYLVKRTGEKVFLECVQDMDHENMFWYRQDPGLGLRLIYFSYDVKMKEKGDIPEGYSVSREKKERFSLILESASTNQTSMYLCASSILDRFYEKYFGPGTRLTVT.

The table lists this clonotype with many counts. The gene calls are TRBV13 and TRBJ2-2; a possible D gene is TRBD1 (6 bases). Germline CDR1 reads PRHDT; CDR2 reads FYEKMQ (reference sequence). V gave up 5 bases and J gave up 6 bases, with 16 bases separating them. This CDR3 spans 15 amino acids. CDR3 DNA: TGTGCCAGCAGCCGCCGGTCAGGGGCGTCCGGGGAGCTGTTTTTT. It is translated as CASSRRSGASGELFF.

With regard to this clonotype: A read error may produce the germline difference seen at one junction end. This rearrangement joins TRBV12-3 or TRBV12-4 to TRBJ1-1; a weak D match, TRBD1 (6 bases). There are 13 residues in the CDR3. As DNA, the CDR3 is TGTGCCAGCAGAAGGACAGAGAACACTAAAGCTTACTTT. Protein product: CASRRTENTKAYF.

In this sample, this clonotype turned up many times. The chain's CDR3 is CASHIGGLEQYF. The CDR3 DNA reads TGTGCCAGCCACATTGGGGGGCTCGAGCAGTACTTC. The chain combines TRBV6-6 with TRBJ2-7, with D possibly being TRBD1 or TRBD2 (6 bases each). The CDR3 covers 12 residues. V was trimmed by 8 bases and J by 6 bases, leaving 14 bases between them. From germline, CDR1 is MNHNY and CDR2 SVGAGI (reference sequence).

Regarding this clonotype: A read error may produce the germline difference seen at one junction end. The V and J genes are TRBV5-4 and TRBJ2-5; possibly TRBD2 for D (5 bases). CDR1 and CDR2 (germline): SGHNT, YYREEE (reference sequence). There are 13 residues in the CDR3. The chain's CDR3 is CASSPAPLETQYF. DNA of the CDR3: TGTGCCAGCAGCCCCGCCCCACTAGAGACCCAGTACTTT.

Concerning this clonotype itself: Sequence at one end of the junction differs from germline and may be a read error. The gene calls are TRBV6-5 and TRBJ1-5; the D gene is possibly TRBD1 (5 bases). In germline, CDR1 is MNHEY, CDR2 SVGAGI. The CDR3 is made up of 14 amino acids. The CDR3 nucleotides are TGTGCCGGCAGTGAATTCAGGGAAAATCAGCCCCAGCGTTTT. It translates to CAGSEFRENQPQRF.

In this sample, this clonotype turned up many times. V is TRBV4-1 and J is TRBJ2-2, with D perhaps matching TRBD1 (5 bases). The CDR3 spans 14 residues. Germline CDR1 is MGHRA and CDR2 is YSYEKL. Trimming took 4 bases from V and 7 from J, leaving 13 bases between them. CDR3 bases: TGCGCCAGCAGCCCCAGACAGATTAGCGGGGAGCTGTTTTTT. It is translated as CASSPRQISGELFF.

As regards this clonotype: A much larger clone lies one base from this, so it may be a read error. The chain employs TRBV28 and TRBJ1-1, with 9 bases fitting TRBD1. With V trimmed by 11 bases and J by 4 bases, 14 bases remained unmatched. Per germline, CDR1 MDHEN and CDR2 SYDVKM. The CDR3 is 15 residues long. The CDR3 here is CAGSRWDRESTEAFF. The CDR3 DNA reads TGTGCCGGGAGTAGATGGGACAGGGAGAGCACTGAAGCTTTCTTT.

This chain uses TRBV12-3 or TRBV12-4 with TRBJ2-7; 8 bases match TRBD2. With 10 bases clipped from V and 0 bases from J, the junction kept 8 bases outside the gene matches. The CDR3 loop spans 14 amino acids. The CDR3 loop reads CAMTSDAGSYEQYF. The CDR3 bases are TGTGCCATGACTAGCGACGCCGGCTCCTACGAGCAGTACTTC.